This TCR beta chain was identified during a study of OX40 agonist ivuxolimab in advanced cancers. Study at large: Antecedent anti-PD-1, anti-PD-L1 or anti-CTLA-4 therapy was permissible, with roughly 40% having received some. Study results and limitations: Expanded clones were, on average, more numerous in CD8+ T cells than in CD4+.

This clone occurred a few times. As yet, its antigen is unknown. From germline, CDR1 is SGHVS and CDR2 FQNEAQ. Unmatched junction bases numbered 11, after V lost 1 base and J lost 2 bases. CDR3 length equals 18 residues. TCRdb's table, derived via immunoSEQ multiplex PCR, lists solely in-frame clones and lacks some. The sample records about 70,000 clones, around nine tenths being singletons. The clonotype comes from an adult with an advanced solid tumor such as melanoma, head and neck, liver or kidney cancer. Material: CD4+ or CD8+ T cells sorted from blood, obtained in a trial of the OX40 agonist ivuxolimab. This chain uses TRBV7-8 with TRBJ2-7; 10 bases fit TRBD2. This chain's CDR3 is CASSLGGATSGAPYEQYF. Here the CDR3 DNA reads TGTGCCAGCAGCTTAGGAGGGGCTACTAGCGGGGCCCCCTACGAGCAGTACTTC. Based on the CDR3 plus reference TRBV7-8 and TRBJ2-7, the full variable domain is GAGVSQSPRYKVAKRGQDVALRCDPISGHVSLFWYQQALGQGPEFLTYFQNEAQLDKSGLPSDRFFAERPEGSVSTLKIQRTQQEDSAVYLCASSLGGATSGAPYEQYFGPGTRLTVT.